This entry lists 27 T cell receptor beta chains sequenced from one sample in a study of blood T cell repertoires in COVID-19. Clones were sequenced by immunoSEQ multiplex PCR, and TCRdb holds only the in-frame ones, with some missing. The sample lists around 250,000 clones; approximately 82% were seen once. The material sequenced was peripheral blood. All receptors come from a man aged 25 to 40 who had recovered from COVID-19.

This clone showed up just once. The chain joins TRBV2 to TRBJ1-2; TRBD1 matches 8 bases. With 6 bases clipped from V and 0 bases from J, the junction kept 6 bases outside the gene matches. CDR3 size: 15 residues. The V gene's germline CDR1 is SNHLY and CDR2 FYNNEI. DNA of the CDR3: TGTGCCAGCAGGGAGGGACAGGTGTCTAACTATGGCTACACCTTC. Protein product: CASREGQVSNYGYTF.

This clone was seen a single time. The chain joins TRBV3-1 (or the pseudogene TRBV3-2) to TRBJ1-2, with 8 bases fitting TRBD1. This CDR3 has 15 amino acids. From germline, CDR1 is LGHDT and CDR2 YNNKEL (reference sequence). Trimming took 4 bases from V and 7 from J; bases not matched to a gene: 11. The CDR3 region is CASSPFSGQGGGYTF. The CDR3 coding sequence is TGTGCCAGCAGCCCCTTCTCAGGACAGGGTGGTGGCTACACCTTC.

The chain combines TRBV27 with TRBJ2-3; 10 positions agree with TRBD1. The ends lost 6 bases at V and 2 bases at J; junction bases unmatched: 5. The CDR3 contains 15 residues. Looked up from germline, CDR1 is MNHEY and CDR2 is SMNVEV (reference sequence). In DNA form, the CDR3 reads TGTGCCAGCAGCAGACAGGGGGCGGCCACAGATACGCAGTATTTT. Translating gives CASSRQGAATDTQYF.

The chain employs TRBV7-2 and TRBJ2-5; TRBD2 is a possible D gene (6 bases). Between the trimmed V and J ends, which lost 4 bases and 5 bases, there was a span of 23 bases. The CDR3 has 17 residues. Per the germline V gene, CDR1 is SGHTA and CDR2 is FQGNSA. In DNA form, the CDR3 reads TGTGCCAGCAGCTCCTTCCCCCCGGGTAGCGGTCTTGAGACCCAGTACTTC. It is translated as CASSSFPPGSGLETQYF.

This clone appeared a few times. In DNA form, the CDR3 reads TGTGCCAGCAGCTTTGGGGGCCCGAACACTGAAGCTTTCTTT. Its protein is CASSFGGPNTEAFF. This chain links TRBV7-9 with TRBJ1-1; a possible D gene is TRBD1 (6 bases). In germline, CDR1 is SEHNR, CDR2 FQNEAQ (reference sequence). This CDR3 spans 14 amino acids. V lost 3 bases to trimming and J lost 1 base, with 9 bases between them.

In the case of this clone: The sample contains more than one DNA sequence encoding this CDR3. V gene TRBV3-1 (or the pseudogene TRBV3-2) combines with J gene TRBJ1-2; 9 bases are shared with TRBD1. Looked up from germline, CDR1 is LGHDT and CDR2 is YNNKEL (reference sequence). V was pared by 3 bases and J by 6 bases, with 2 bases of the junction left unmatched. This CDR3 contains 13 residues. CDR3 in DNA: TGTGCCAGCAGCCACTGGACAGGGGATGGCTACACCTTC. It yields the protein CASSHWTGDGYTF.

The rearrangement joins TRBV7-3 to TRBJ1-2; TRBD1 aligns across 8 bases. In germline, CDR1 is SGHTA, CDR2 FQGTGA. The CDR3 is 14 amino acids. After removal of 5 bases from V and 7 bases from J, the junction contained 9 bases not matched to a gene. The CDR3 sequence: CASSMTGDLVGYTF. CDR3 in DNA: TGTGCCAGCAGCATGACAGGGGATTTGGTTGGCTACACCTTC.

V gene TRBV19 combines with J gene TRBJ2-7; TRBD1 aligns across 9 bases. Germline CDR1 reads LNHDA; CDR2 reads SQIVND (reference sequence). Trimming removed 5 bases from V and 2 bases from J; junction bases left unmatched: 4. This CDR3 region has 14 residues. The CDR3 nucleotides are TGTGCCAGTAGTCGACAGGGGGGAACCTACGAGCAGTACTTC. As protein: CASSRQGGTYEQYF. The full variable domain, its missing parts supplied by reference TRBV19 and TRBJ2-7, is DGGITQSPKYLFRKEGQNVTLSCEQNLNHDAMYWYRQDPGQGLRLIYYSQIVNDFQKGDIAEGYSVSREKKESFPLTVTSAQKNPTAFYLCASSRQGGTYEQYFGPGTRLTVT.

This chain connects TRBV5-1 to TRBJ2-1; TRBD2 aligns across 9 bases. V lost 3 bases and J lost 7; bases outside the gene matches: 11. The germline V gene has CDR1 SGHRS and CDR2 YFSETQ. The CDR3 covers 16 residues. The CDR3 loop reads CASSWAPSGGPNEQFF. The CDR3 nucleotides are TGCGCCAGCAGCTGGGCCCCGAGCGGGGGGCCGAATGAGCAGTTCTTC.

This clone has only one observation. The V and J genes are TRBV12-3 or TRBV12-4 and TRBJ1-1; D gene uncertain. The CDR3 runs to 12 residues. Trimming pared 3 bases from V and 5 bases from J, leaving 7 bases between. The CDR3 nucleotides read TGTGCCAGCAGTTTGGCGGGGACTGAAGCTTTCTTT. This translates into CASSLAGTEAFF.

This clone was counted a single time. In DNA, the CDR3 is TGTGCCAGCAGCACAACCGGGACAGGGGGAACCGGGGAGCTGTTTTTT. Its translation: CASSTTGTGGTGELFF. The chain couples TRBV7-3 to TRBJ2-2, with 11 positions matching TRBD1. V was clipped by 5 bases and J by 5 bases; unmatched bases: 7. Germline V CDR1 and CDR2: SGHTA, FQGTGA. The CDR3 runs 16 residues.

This clone turned up a few times. The V gene is TRBV5-8, the J gene TRBJ1-1, with D possibly TRBD1 on 6 matching bases. Germline V gene sequence: CDR1 SGHTS, CDR2 YDEGEE. The CDR3 consists of 14 residues. V lost 4 bases and J lost 8, with 18 bases in between. The CDR3 sequence: CASSRRDTVGEAFF. CDR3 in DNA: TGTGCCAGCAGCCGCCGGGACACGGTCGGGGAAGCTTTCTTT.

This chain connects TRBV9 to TRBJ2-3, with D perhaps TRBD2 (5 bases). V gave up 0 bases and J gave up 6 bases, with 11 bases separating them. The V gene's germline CDR1 is SGDLS and CDR2 YYNGEE. This CDR3 has 14 amino acids. CDR3 sequence: CASSVAGFSDTQYF. In DNA, the CDR3 is TGTGCCAGCAGCGTAGCGGGGTTCTCCGATACGCAGTATTTT.

This clone was counted between two and nine times. The chain has TRBV7-3 and TRBJ2-3; 8 nucleotides match TRBD2. This CDR3 spans 16 amino acids. The junction had 13 bases not matched to a gene; V was cut back by 5 bases and J by 6 bases. The germline gives CDR1 SGHTA, CDR2 FQGTGA. The CDR3 nucleotides are TGTGCCAGCAGCACCTCGTGGGGCGGGGGGCTGGATACGCAGTATTTT. Translating gives CASSTSWGGGLDTQYF.

The chain employs TRBV5-5 and TRBJ2-5; weak D call: TRBD1 (6 bases). The germline gives CDR1 SGHKS, CDR2 YYEKEE (reference sequence). The CDR3 is made up of 13 amino acids. With 0 bases removed from V and 7 bases from J, the gap between germline ends came to 10 bases. CDR3 residues: CASSLEQGATQYF. The CDR3 DNA is TGTGCCAGCAGCTTGGAACAGGGTGCGACCCAGTACTTC.

The chain combines TRBV4-2 with TRBJ1-1; D perhaps matches TRBD1 (6 bases). Germline assignment: CDR1 LGHNA and CDR2 YNFKEQ. Trimming stripped 3 bases from V and 1 base from J, with 12 bases between. The CDR3 covers 15 residues. CDR3 in DNA: TGTGCCAGCAGCCAGCCAGGGGTTGGGAACACTGAAGCTTTCTTT. It codes for CASSQPGVGNTEAFF.

The CDR3 spells CASTYGPSYNEQFF. The CDR3, as DNA: TGCGCCAGCACGTATGGGCCCTCCTACAATGAGCAGTTCTTC. The chain combines TRBV4-1 with TRBJ2-1; unclear D gene. CDR3 size: 14 residues. Between the trimmed V and J ends, which lost 7 bases and 0 bases, there was a span of 10 bases. Germline CDR1 is MGHRA and CDR2 is YSYEKL.

J is TRBJ2-1 and V is TRBV18, with TRBD1 as a possible D gene (6 bases). Germline values: CDR1 KGHSH, CDR2 LQKENI. The V end was cut by 6 bases, the J end by 4 bases, with 16 bases between. The CDR3 length is 15 residues. Here the CDR3 reads CASSNRDKNYNEQFF. The CDR3 region has the DNA TGTGCCAGCTCGAATAGGGACAAAAATTACAATGAGCAGTTCTTC.

This sequence joins TRBV10-3 and TRBJ2-2, with D perhaps TRBD1 (6 bases). The V and J ends lost 8 bases and 0 bases respectively, with 7 bases between them. The V gene's germline CDR1 is ENHRY and CDR2 SYGVKD. This CDR3 is 13 amino acids long. The CDR3 protein is CAIGTPNTGELFF. The CDR3 region has the DNA TGTGCCATCGGGACACCGAACACCGGGGAGCTGTTTTTT.

The V call is TRBV28, the J call TRBJ2-1; no clear D gene. The germline V gene has CDR1 MDHEN and CDR2 SYDVKM. Trimming removed 10 bases at V and 6 bases at J, with 19 bases between. The CDR3 runs to 14 residues. The CDR3 nucleotides are TGTGCCACCCAGGTACATGGGTCTCCCAATGAGCAGTTCTTC. It encodes CATQVHGSPNEQFF.

V and J are TRBV4-1 and TRBJ2-4; D unresolved. Germline CDR1 reads MGHRA; CDR2 reads YSYEKL. Trimming shortened V by 0 bases and J by 5 bases, and 8 bases separated the two germline ends. The CDR3 has 14 residues. The chain's CDR3 is CASSQETRQNIQYF. As DNA, the CDR3 is TGCGCCAGCAGCCAAGAGACAAGGCAAAACATTCAGTACTTC.

This clone was seen only a few times. This sequence joins TRBV6-5 and TRBJ1-2; 9 nucleotides line up with TRBD1. The CDR3 is made up of 15 amino acids. V lost 7 bases and J lost 2; bases outside the gene matches: 8. The germline V gene has CDR1 MNHEY and CDR2 SVGAGI. The CDR3 protein is CASNPGTGNNYGYTF. The CDR3 nucleotides read TGTGCCAGCAATCCCGGGACAGGGAACAACTATGGCTACACCTTC.

The chain employs TRBV4-2 and TRBJ2-1, with 9 positions matching TRBD1. The CDR3 spans 15 residues. V shed 2 bases, J shed 8 bases, and the junction held 7 bases outside the gene matches. CDR1 LGHNA and CDR2 YNFKEQ come from the germline V gene. In nucleotides, the CDR3 is TGTGCCAGCAGCCAATCCGGGACAGGGTTGTATGAGCAGTTCTTC. Residues: CASSQSGTGLYEQFF.

This clone was counted once. The J gene is TRBJ1-4, the V gene TRBV7-9; D is uncertain. V was trimmed by 6 bases and J by 8 bases, leaving 13 bases between them. Per germline, CDR1 SEHNR and CDR2 FQNEAQ (reference sequence). The CDR3 contains 13 residues. CDR3 sequence (DNA): TGTGCCAGCAGTCGAAATCCCGGGGAAAAACTGTTTTTT. It encodes CASSRNPGEKLFF.

The genes are TRBV5-1 and TRBJ1-3, with D possibly matching TRBD1 (5 bases). Germline values: CDR1 SGHRS, CDR2 YFSETQ. Trimming removed 3 bases from V and 3 bases from J, with 19 bases in between. There are 17 residues in the CDR3. CDR3 protein: CASSSRPSGQVGNTIYF. The CDR3 DNA is TGCGCCAGCAGCTCCCGGCCCTCCGGACAAGTTGGAAACACCATATATTTT.

The chain has TRBV4-2 and TRBJ2-5; D possibly corresponds to TRBD2 (5 bases). The length of the CDR3 is 15 residues. Germline-derived CDR1 and CDR2 are LGHNA and YNFKEQ. V dropped 1 base and J dropped 5 bases, with 14 bases sitting between them. CDR3 region: CASSQVYASGETQYF. For the CDR3, the DNA is TGTGCCAGCAGCCAAGTCTATGCCTCGGGGGAGACCCAGTACTTC.

In this sample, this clone turned up a few times. The chain combines TRBV5-1 with TRBJ1-2; perhaps TRBD1 as D (6 bases). V lost 5 bases and J lost 7, with 21 bases in between. The CDR3 is made up of 15 amino acids. CDR1 and CDR2 (germline): SGHRS, YFSETQ. The CDR3 here is CASSLQGNAFGGYTF. The CDR3 region has the DNA TGCGCCAGCAGTCTACAGGGTAACGCGTTCGGTGGCTACACCTTC.